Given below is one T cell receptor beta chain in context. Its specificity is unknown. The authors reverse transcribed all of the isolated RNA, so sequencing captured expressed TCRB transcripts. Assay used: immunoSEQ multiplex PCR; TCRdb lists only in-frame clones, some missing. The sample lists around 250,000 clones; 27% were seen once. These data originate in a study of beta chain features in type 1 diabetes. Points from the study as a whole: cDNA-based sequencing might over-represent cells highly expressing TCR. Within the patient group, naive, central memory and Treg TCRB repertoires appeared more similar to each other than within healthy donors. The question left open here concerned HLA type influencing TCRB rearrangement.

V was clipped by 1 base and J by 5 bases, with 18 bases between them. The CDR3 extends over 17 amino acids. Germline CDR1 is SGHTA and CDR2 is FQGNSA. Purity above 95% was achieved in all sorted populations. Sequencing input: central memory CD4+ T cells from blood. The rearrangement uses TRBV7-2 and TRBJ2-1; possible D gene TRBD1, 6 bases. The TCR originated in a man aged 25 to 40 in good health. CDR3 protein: CASSLVSIDRMNNEQFF. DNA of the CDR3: TGTGCCAGCAGCTTAGTGAGTATCGACAGGATGAACAATGAGCAGTTCTTC. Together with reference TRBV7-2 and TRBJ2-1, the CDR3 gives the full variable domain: GAGVSQSPSNKVTEKGKDVELRCDPISGHTALYWYRQSLGQGLEFLIYFQGNSAPDKSGLPSDRFSAERTGGSVSTLTIQRTQQEDSAVYLCASSLVSIDRMNNEQFFGPGTRLTVL.